These 27 T cell receptor beta chains came from one sample sequenced in a study of identical twins (dated by TCRdb to 2016 to 2017). Library generation was performed with 5' RACE. The data were produced on an Illumina HiSeq 2000. TCRdb reprocessed the public reads (quality trimming at Q25 with fastp, clone calling with MiXCR) and kept in-frame beta chains. Records with the same CDR3 protein are collapsed into one entry carrying the most frequent genes and DNA. The sample profile shows 450,000 to 600,000 distinct CDR3 sequences; about a fifth of them were found once. The top ten clones comprise 0.45% to 0.5% of the sample. The data also belong to a second study, concerning yellow fever vaccine responses in identical twins.

Material: CD4+ T cells sorted from blood. The receptors were sampled from a woman between 18 and 30 years old in good health.

In this sample, this clonotype turned up a few times. The chain employs TRBV10-3 and TRBJ2-3; no reliable D call. Germline CDR1 and CDR2: ENHRY and SYGVKD. This CDR3 region has 16 residues. With 0 bases removed from V and 1 base from J, the gap between germline ends came to 11 bases. The CDR3 bases are TGTGCCATCAGTGAGTCCGGCTCACTTCGCACAGATACGCAGTATTTT. It is translated as CAISESGSLRTDTQYF.

V and J are TRBV5-6 and TRBJ1-1; tentatively, D is TRBD1 (6 bases). The length of the CDR3 is 14 residues. The V end was cut by 3 bases, the J end by 0 bases, with 9 bases between. CDR1 SGHDT and CDR2 YYEEEE come from the germline V gene. The CDR3 here is CASSWGGMNTEAFF. CDR3 coding DNA: TGTGCCAGCAGCTGGGGGGGCATGAACACTGAAGCTTTCTTT.

The V call is TRBV20-1, the J call TRBJ2-5; D might be TRBD1 (6 bases). This CDR3 has 14 residues. Trimming pared 4 bases from V and 3 bases from J, leaving 15 bases between. The germline V gene has CDR1 DFQATT and CDR2 SNEGSKA (reference sequence). The DNA for the CDR3 is TGCAGTGCTACCAAGGGGGACGGGAAAGAGACCCAGTACTTC. Translated, it gives CSATKGDGKETQYF.

The chain combines TRBV7-9 with TRBJ2-5; D call uncertain. The CDR3 contains 14 residues. V was cut by 1 base and J by 1 base, with 7 bases left in between. Germline V gene lookup returns CDR1 SEHNR and CDR2 FQNEAQ (reference sequence). CDR3 nucleotides: TGTGCCAGCAGCTTAGGCAGCATCCAAGAGACCCAGTACTTC. This codes for CASSLGSIQETQYF.

The rearrangement joins TRBV4-1 to TRBJ1-6; maybe TRBD1 (6 bases). Per germline, CDR1 MGHRA and CDR2 YSYEKL. V was shortened by 8 bases and J by 5 bases, with 16 bases between the two germline ends. The CDR3 spans 15 residues. The CDR3 here is CASSAPGDHNSPLHF. The CDR3 region has the DNA TGCGCCAGCTCGGCCCCAGGGGATCATAATTCACCCCTCCACTTT.

The chain recombines TRBV12-3 or TRBV12-4 with TRBJ2-1; TRBD1 matches at 12 bases. J lost 14 bases, V lost 2 bases, and 7 bases had no gene match. The CDR3 consists of 14 residues. CDR3 sequence reads: CASSLLGQGASEFF. In DNA form, the CDR3 reads TGTGCCAGCAGTTTATTGGGACAGGGGGCGTCTGAGTTCTTC.

Many counts were recorded for this clonotype. This chain joins TRBV12-3 or TRBV12-4 and TRBJ2-2; D gene uncertain. The V gene lost 4 bases and the J gene lost 7 bases, with 7 bases spanning the gap. CDR3 length: 12 residues. CDR3 in amino acids: CASSYNRGELFF. The CDR3, as DNA: TGTGCCAGCAGTTATAACCGCGGGGAGCTGTTTTTT.

This clonotype was detected a few times. V and J are TRBV5-1 and TRBJ1-1; D is unclear. Trimming removed 0 bases at V and 6 bases at J, with 12 bases between. Germline CDR1 reads SGHRS; CDR2 reads YFSETQ. This CDR3 is built from 14 residues. CDR3: CASSLAAGGPEAFF. The CDR3 region has the DNA TGCGCCAGCAGCTTGGCGGCCGGCGGCCCTGAAGCTTTCTTT.

This clonotype was recorded a few times. V usage is TRBV3-1 and J usage is TRBJ1-2; D may be TRBD1 (6 bases). The germline V and J ends were trimmed by 6 bases and 8 bases, with 13 bases remaining between them. Germline V gene data show CDR1 as LGHDT and CDR2 as YNNKEL (reference sequence). This CDR3 comprises 12 residues. Written as DNA, the CDR3 is TGTGCCAGCAGTCCAGGGGACCGAGGCTACACCTTC. It specifies CASSPGDRGYTF.

This clonotype was detected a few times. The chain carries TRBV24-1 and TRBJ2-3; D is unclear. Germline V gene lookup returns CDR1 KGHDR and CDR2 SFDVKD. The CDR3 length is 14 residues. V shed 5 bases and J shed 4 bases, with 12 bases lying between them. DNA for the CDR3: TGTGCCACCAGTGGGACGGTGGCGGCAGATACGCAGTATTTT. This sequence encodes CATSGTVAADTQYF.

This clonotype was seen a handful of times. This chain joins TRBV7-6 and TRBJ2-5; weak D call: TRBD2 (5 bases). Germline CDR1 and CDR2: SGHVS and FNYEAQ. V gave up 5 bases and J gave up 1 base, with 17 bases separating them. The CDR3 covers 16 residues. The CDR3 reads CASSPLSTSVQETQYF. CDR3 nucleotide sequence: TGTGCCAGCAGCCCACTCTCAACTAGTGTCCAAGAGACCCAGTACTTC.

The rearrangement links TRBV4-2 to TRBJ2-3; TRBD2 aligns across 8 bases. The germline gives CDR1 LGHNA, CDR2 YNFKEQ. CDR3 length: 17 amino acids. Trimming took 1 base from V and 2 from J; bases not matched to a gene: 8. The CDR3 DNA follows: TGTGCCAGCAGCCAAGGATCCGGGACTAGGGCCACAGATACGCAGTATTTT. Residues: CASSQGSGTRATDTQYF.

The genes are TRBV29-1 and TRBJ2-1; TRBD2 might be the D (6 bases). Germline CDR1 is SQVTM and CDR2 is ANQGSEA. V was cut by 6 bases and J by 0 bases, with 21 bases left in between. The CDR3 runs 17 residues. For the CDR3, the DNA is TGCAGCGTGGGGCAAACTAGCAAGCTAAGCTCCTACAATGAGCAGTTCTTC. Protein: CSVGQTSKLSSYNEQFF.

As for this clonotype: Compared with germline, one end of the junction differs, possibly owing to a read error. CDR3 sequence reads: CASSLSILGYKDF. CDR3 DNA: TGTGCCAGCAGTTTGTCCATTCTGGGGTATAAGGATTTT. The rearrangement joins TRBV12-3 or TRBV12-4 to TRBJ1-5; D is ambiguous. The CDR3 consists of 13 residues.

The chain carries TRBV9 and TRBJ2-2; TRBD2 is a possible D gene (6 bases). The CDR3 extends over 14 amino acids. Germline CDR1 and CDR2: SGDLS and YYNGEE. V dropped 6 bases and J dropped 4 bases, with 13 bases sitting between them. The CDR3 protein is CASTRGALTGELFF. The DNA of the CDR3 is TGTGCCAGCACGCGGGGCGCCCTCACCGGGGAGCTGTTTTTT.

The chain joins TRBV5-1 to TRBJ1-6, with unresolved D. CDR1 SGHRS and CDR2 YFSETQ come from the germline V gene. This CDR3 comprises 16 residues. Trimming stripped 4 bases from V and 7 bases from J, with 18 bases between. Here the CDR3 reads CASSQTLQKKNSPLHF. The CDR3 nucleotides are TGCGCCAGCAGCCAGACCCTACAGAAGAAAAATTCACCCCTCCACTTT.

The J gene is TRBJ2-7, the V gene TRBV4-1; 9 nucleotides agree with TRBD2. This CDR3 has 16 amino acids. CDR1 and CDR2 (germline): MGHRA, YSYEKL. V dropped 1 base and J dropped 4; count of bases not matched to a gene: 8. The CDR3: CASSQGLAESIYEQYF. The CDR3 DNA is TGCGCCAGCAGCCAAGGACTAGCGGAGTCTATATACGAGCAGTACTTC.

J is TRBJ2-3 and V is TRBV7-2, with TRBD2 identical over 10 bases. Unmatched junction bases numbered 4, after V lost 5 bases and J lost 5 bases. The CDR3 spans 14 residues. Germline V gives CDR1 SGHTA, CDR2 FQGNSA. CDR3 coding DNA: TGTGCCAGCAGCACTAGGACTAGCGGAGATACGCAGTATTTT. Its protein product is CASSTRTSGDTQYF.

This chain connects TRBV12-3 or TRBV12-4 to TRBJ2-1; D is uncertain. The CDR3 is 11 residues long. Trimming removed 8 bases from V and 4 bases from J, with 6 bases in between. CDR3 residues: CASGLYNEQFF. In nucleotides, the CDR3 is TGTGCCAGCGGCCTGTACAATGAGCAGTTCTTC.

This clonotype has more than one count but fewer than ten. The chain links TRBV3-1 to TRBJ1-2; no clear D gene. This CDR3 is built from 13 residues. Germline-derived CDR1 and CDR2 are LGHDT and YNNKEL (reference sequence). Deletions cut 3 bases from V and 6 bases from J, with 11 bases between. The DNA of the CDR3 is TGTGCCAGCAGCCACGTCAGAGGAAATGGCTACACCTTC. Protein product: CASSHVRGNGYTF. Looking up the rest from reference TRBV3-1 and TRBJ1-2 gives the full variable domain: DTAVSQTPKYLVTQMGNDKSIKCEQNLGHDTMYWYKQDSKKFLKIMFSYNNKELIINETVPNRFSPKSPDKAHLNLHINSLELGDSAVYFCASSHVRGNGYTFGSGTRLTVV.

This clonotype has more than one count but fewer than ten. This rearrangement joins TRBV6-5 to TRBJ2-4; D is undetermined. V lost 2 bases and J 0 bases, leaving 5 bases between the germline ends. The length of the CDR3 is 14 residues. Germline V gene data show CDR1 as MNHEY and CDR2 as SVGAGI. CDR3 residues: CASSYGLAKNIQYF. DNA of the CDR3: TGTGCCAGCAGTTACGGCTTAGCCAAAAACATTCAGTACTTC.

The rearrangement uses TRBV6-1 and TRBJ1-5; D is possibly TRBD1 (5 bases). V was shortened by 7 bases and J by 0 bases, with 16 bases between the two germline ends. CDR1 and CDR2 from the germline V gene are MNHNS and SASEGT. The CDR3 is made up of 16 amino acids. The CDR3: CASIFGRGDSNQPQHF. CDR3 bases: TGTGCCAGCATCTTCGGGAGAGGGGATAGCAATCAGCCCCAGCATTTT.

This clonotype occurred a few times. The gene calls are TRBV24-1 and TRBJ2-1; 10 bases are a match to TRBD2. The CDR3 covers 18 residues. J lost 8 bases, V lost 4 bases, and 16 bases had no gene match. Germline V gene data show CDR1 as KGHDR and CDR2 as SFDVKD. CDR3 nucleotide sequence: TGTGCCACCAGTGACCGCCAAAACCTAGCGGGAGATCGGTATGAGCAGTTCTTC. Its protein product is CATSDRQNLAGDRYEQFF.

This clonotype has a handful of counts. The J gene is TRBJ2-2, the V gene TRBV4-2; 11 bases align to TRBD2. The CDR3 totals 21 residues. Germline CDR1 LGHNA, CDR2 YNFKEQ. J gave up 4 bases and V 4 bases, and 20 bases lay outside the gene matches. CDR3 DNA sequence: TGTGCCAGCAGCCCGAAGGCCCGACTAGCGGGATTCTCCGGGCCCACCGGGGAGCTGTTTTTT. Amino acid sequence: CASSPKARLAGFSGPTGELFF.

CDR3 in amino acids: CASSRPGVPPGELFF. CDR3 bases: TGTGCCAGCAGCCGCCCTGGCGTGCCTCCCGGGGAGCTGTTTTTT. The chain recombines TRBV3-1 with TRBJ2-2; D not certain. This CDR3 has 15 amino acids. Germline CDR1 LGHDT, CDR2 YNNKEL (reference sequence). V lost 4 bases and J lost 6, with 15 bases in between.

The chain carries TRBV5-1 and TRBJ2-3; no reliable D call. V was trimmed by 4 bases and J by 5 bases, leaving 11 bases between them. CDR3 length: 13 amino acids. CDR1 is SGHRS and CDR2 is YFSETQ in the germline V gene. The CDR3 here is CASSPKVGDTQYF. Here the CDR3 DNA reads TGCGCCAGCAGCCCCAAAGTGGGAGATACGCAGTATTTT.

There are a few counts of this clonotype. The rearrangement joins TRBV24-1 to TRBJ2-3; D possibly uses TRBD1 or TRBD2 (5 bases each). CDR1 and CDR2 (germline): KGHDR, SFDVKD. Trimming pared 4 bases from V and 7 bases from J, leaving 26 bases between. This CDR3 comprises 18 residues. In DNA form, the CDR3 reads TGTGCCACCAGTGACCCAGAGGGCGAAGGACATCTCGGGAATACGCAGTATTTT. It yields the protein CATSDPEGEGHLGNTQYF.